This T cell receptor (beta chain) stems from a study of glioma-infiltrating T cells after dendritic cell vaccination. Study in general: Patients had newly diagnosed or recurrent glioblastoma and received dendritic cell vaccines. Between about 2002 and 2013, patients got autologous tumor lysate-pulsed dendritic cell vaccines. Dendritic cell vaccine was injected intradermally three times, biweekly. Overall study results and limits: Estimated pretreatment TIL content predicted outcome after dendritic cell vaccination.

Trimming removed 6 bases at V and 3 bases at J, with 15 bases between. CDR3 length equals 14 residues. Germline-derived CDR1 and CDR2 are MNHEY and SVGAGI. Libraries were prepared by immunoSEQ multiplex PCR; TCRdb keeps only in-frame clonotypes and omits some of them. The sample shows roughly 47,000 clones, about 85% of them seen only once. About this clone: The antigen remains unidentified.

Here the sequenced sample was blood, taken before dendritic cell vaccination. The sequence was obtained from a human donor with glioblastoma. V and J are TRBV6-5 and TRBJ2-7; D may be TRBD1 (5 bases). The CDR3 is CASSTRGQGYEQYF. The CDR3 DNA follows: TGTGCCAGCAGCACAAGGGGCCAGGGCTACGAGCAGTACTTC.